This T cell receptor (beta chain) emerged from a study of cytomegalovirus exposure and HLA in healthy donors. The PCR used 60 Vbeta and 13 Jbeta primers. Libraries were prepared by immunoSEQ multiplex PCR; TCRdb keeps only in-frame clonotypes and omits some of them. Altogether around 200,000 clones are present, just over 75% being singletons, with the ten largest covering roughly 2.5%. V shed 7 bases and J shed 4 bases, with 13 bases lying between them. This CDR3 has 13 amino acids. Germline V gives CDR1 MNHNS, CDR2 SASEGT. The rearrangement joins TRBV6-1 to TRBJ1-1, with D hard to call. The receptor's source is a woman in her fifties or sixties in good health and CMV-seropositive. Material for sequencing was PBMCs. Written as DNA, the CDR3 is TGTGCCAGCAAAGAGGATGTAGGCACTGAAGCTTTCTTT. Protein product: CASKEDVGTEAFF.